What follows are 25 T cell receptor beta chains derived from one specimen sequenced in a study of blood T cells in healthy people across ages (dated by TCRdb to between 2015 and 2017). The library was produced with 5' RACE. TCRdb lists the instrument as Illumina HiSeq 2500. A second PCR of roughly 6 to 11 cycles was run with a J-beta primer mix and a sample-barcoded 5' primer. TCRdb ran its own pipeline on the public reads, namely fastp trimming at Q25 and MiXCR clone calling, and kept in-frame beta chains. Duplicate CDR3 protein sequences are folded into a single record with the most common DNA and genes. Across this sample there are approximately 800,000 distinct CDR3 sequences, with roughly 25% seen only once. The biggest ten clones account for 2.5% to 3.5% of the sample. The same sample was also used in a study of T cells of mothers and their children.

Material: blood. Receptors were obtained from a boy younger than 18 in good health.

DNA for the CDR3: TGTGCCAGCAGCGCGTTAGCGGGGGGGCGTCAGCAGTACTTC. This gives the protein CASSALAGGRQQYF. This sequence joins TRBV7-6 and TRBJ2-7; 11 bases align to TRBD2. With 5 bases clipped from V and 8 bases from J, the junction kept 8 bases outside the gene matches. Germline V lookup: CDR1 SGHVS, CDR2 FNYEAQ. The CDR3 sequence is 14 residues long. Filled out from reference TRBV7-6 and TRBJ2-7, the complete variable domain reads GAGVSQSPRYKVTKRGQDVALRCDPISGHVSLYWYRQALGQGPEFLTYFNYEAQQDKSGLPNDRFSAERPEGSISTLTIQRTEQRDSAMYRCASSALAGGRQQYFGPGTRLTVT.

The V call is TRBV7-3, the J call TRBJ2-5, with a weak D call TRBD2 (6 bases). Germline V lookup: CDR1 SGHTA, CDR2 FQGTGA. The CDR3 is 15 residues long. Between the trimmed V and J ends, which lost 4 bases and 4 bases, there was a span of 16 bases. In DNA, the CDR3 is TGTGCCAGCAGCTCAAGCGCGGGACCGAGAGAGACCCAGTACTTC. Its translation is CASSSSAGPRETQYF. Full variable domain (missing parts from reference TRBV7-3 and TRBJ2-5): GAGVSQTPSNKVTEKGKYVELRCDPISGHTALYWYRQSLGQGPEFLIYFQGTGAADDSGLPNDRFFAVRPEGSVSTLKIQRTERGDSAVYLCASSSSAGPRETQYFGPGTRLLVL.

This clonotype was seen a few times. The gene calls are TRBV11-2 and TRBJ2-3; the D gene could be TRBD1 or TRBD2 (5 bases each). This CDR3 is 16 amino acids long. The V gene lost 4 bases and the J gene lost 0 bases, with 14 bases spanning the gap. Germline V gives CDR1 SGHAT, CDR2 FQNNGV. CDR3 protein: CASSSRLGASTDTQYF. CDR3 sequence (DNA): TGTGCCAGCAGCTCGCGACTCGGGGCTAGCACAGATACGCAGTATTTT.

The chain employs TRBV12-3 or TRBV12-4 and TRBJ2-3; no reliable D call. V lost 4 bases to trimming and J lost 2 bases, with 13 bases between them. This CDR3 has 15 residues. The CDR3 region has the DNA TGTGCCAGCAGTTCAACCTCCTGGGACACAGATACGCAGTATTTT. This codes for CASSSTSWDTDTQYF.

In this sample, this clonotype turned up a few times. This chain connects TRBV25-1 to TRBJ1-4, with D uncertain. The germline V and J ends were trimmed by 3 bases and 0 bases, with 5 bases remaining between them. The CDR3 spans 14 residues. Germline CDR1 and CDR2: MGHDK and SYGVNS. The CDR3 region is CASSDEATNEKLFF. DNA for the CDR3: TGTGCCAGCAGTGACGAGGCAACTAATGAAAAACTGTTTTTT. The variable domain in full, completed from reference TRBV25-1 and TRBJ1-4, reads EADIYQTPRYLVIGTGKKITLECSQTMGHDKMYWYQQDPGMELHLIHYSYGVNSTEKGDLSSESTVSRIRTEHFPLTLESARPSHTSQYLCASSDEATNEKLFFGSGTQLSVL.

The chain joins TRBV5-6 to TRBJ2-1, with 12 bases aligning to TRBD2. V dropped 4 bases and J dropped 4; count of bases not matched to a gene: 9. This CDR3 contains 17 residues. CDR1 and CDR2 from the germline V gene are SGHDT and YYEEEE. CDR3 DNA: TGTGCCAGCAGCCGCAGGAGGACTAGCGGGGCTTACAATGAGCAGTTCTTC. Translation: CASSRRRTSGAYNEQFF.

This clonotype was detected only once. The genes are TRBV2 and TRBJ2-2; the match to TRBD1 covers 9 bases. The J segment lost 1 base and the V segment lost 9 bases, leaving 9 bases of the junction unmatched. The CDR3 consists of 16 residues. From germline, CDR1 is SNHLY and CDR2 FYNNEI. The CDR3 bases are TGTGCCAGTACCGTTCGGGGACAGGGGAACACCGGGGAGCTGTTTTTT. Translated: CASTVRGQGNTGELFF. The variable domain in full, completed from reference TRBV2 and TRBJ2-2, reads EPEVTQTPSHQVTQMGQEVILRCVPISNHLYFYWYRQILGQKVEFLVSFYNNEISEKSEIFDDQFSVERPDGSNFTLKIRSTKLEDSAMYFCASTVRGQGNTGELFFGEGSRLTVL.

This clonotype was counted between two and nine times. The chain's CDR3 is CAISEVRSDEQFF. CDR3 DNA: TGTGCCATCAGTGAGGTTAGGAGCGATGAGCAGTTCTTC. The chain recombines TRBV10-3 with TRBJ2-1; D is uncertain. The CDR3 length is 13 residues. CDR1 ENHRY and CDR2 SYGVKD come from the germline V gene. Trimming pared 2 bases from V and 8 bases from J, leaving 10 bases between.

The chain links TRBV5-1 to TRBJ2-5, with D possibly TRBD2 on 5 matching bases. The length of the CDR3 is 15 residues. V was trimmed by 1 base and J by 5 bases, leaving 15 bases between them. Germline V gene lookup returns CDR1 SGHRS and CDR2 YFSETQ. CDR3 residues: CASSLYAEVRETQYF. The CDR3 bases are TGCGCCAGCAGCTTGTATGCGGAGGTTCGGGAGACCCAGTACTTC.

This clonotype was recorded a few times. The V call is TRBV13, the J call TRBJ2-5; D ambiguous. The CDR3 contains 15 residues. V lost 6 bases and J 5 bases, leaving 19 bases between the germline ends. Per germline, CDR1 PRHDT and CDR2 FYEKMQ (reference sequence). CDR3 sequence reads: CASSFDRQRWETQYF. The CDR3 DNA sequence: TGTGCCAGCAGTTTTGACCGGCAAAGGTGGGAGACCCAGTACTTC.

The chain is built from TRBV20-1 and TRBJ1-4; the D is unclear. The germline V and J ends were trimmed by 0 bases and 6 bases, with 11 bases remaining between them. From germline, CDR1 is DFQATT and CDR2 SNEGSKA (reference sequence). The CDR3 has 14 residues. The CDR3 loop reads CSARDRTKDEKLFF. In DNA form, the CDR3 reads TGCAGTGCTAGAGATCGGACGAAAGATGAAAAACTGTTTTTT.

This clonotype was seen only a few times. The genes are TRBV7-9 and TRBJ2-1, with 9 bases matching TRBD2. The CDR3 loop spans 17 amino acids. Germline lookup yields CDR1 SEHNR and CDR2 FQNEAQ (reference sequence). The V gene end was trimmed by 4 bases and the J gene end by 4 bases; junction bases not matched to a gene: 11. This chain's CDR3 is CASSSKRGAFSYNEQFF. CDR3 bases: TGTGCCAGCAGCTCCAAGCGGGGGGCCTTCTCTTACAATGAGCAGTTCTTC.

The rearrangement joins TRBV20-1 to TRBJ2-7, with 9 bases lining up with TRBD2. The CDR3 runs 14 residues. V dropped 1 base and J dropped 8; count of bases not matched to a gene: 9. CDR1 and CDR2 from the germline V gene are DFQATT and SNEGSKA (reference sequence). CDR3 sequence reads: CSARAGTSMAKQYF. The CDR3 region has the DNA TGCAGTGCTAGAGCCGGGACTAGCATGGCGAAGCAGTACTTC.

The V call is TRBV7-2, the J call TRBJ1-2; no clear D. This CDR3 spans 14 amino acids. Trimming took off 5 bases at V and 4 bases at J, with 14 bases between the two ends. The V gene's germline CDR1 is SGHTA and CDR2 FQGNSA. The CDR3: CASSITGPIYGYTF. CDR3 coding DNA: TGTGCCAGCAGCATAACCGGGCCTATCTATGGCTACACCTTC.

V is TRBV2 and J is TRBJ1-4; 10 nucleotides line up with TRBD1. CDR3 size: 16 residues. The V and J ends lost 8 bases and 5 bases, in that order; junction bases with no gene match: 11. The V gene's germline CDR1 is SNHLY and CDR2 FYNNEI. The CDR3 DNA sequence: TGTGCCAGCGCCCGAATGGAGGACAGGGGGAATGAAAAACTGTTTTTT. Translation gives CASARMEDRGNEKLFF.

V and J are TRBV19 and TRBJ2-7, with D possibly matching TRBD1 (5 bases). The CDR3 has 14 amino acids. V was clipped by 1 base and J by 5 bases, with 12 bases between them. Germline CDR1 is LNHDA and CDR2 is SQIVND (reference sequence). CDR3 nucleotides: TGTGCCAGTAGTATAGGACGACAGTCGGACGAGCAGTACTTC. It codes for CASSIGRQSDEQYF. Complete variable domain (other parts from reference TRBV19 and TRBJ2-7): DGGITQSPKYLFRKEGQNVTLSCEQNLNHDAMYWYRQDPGQGLRLIYYSQIVNDFQKGDIAEGYSVSREKKESFPLTVTSAQKNPTAFYLCASSIGRQSDEQYFGPGTRLTVT.

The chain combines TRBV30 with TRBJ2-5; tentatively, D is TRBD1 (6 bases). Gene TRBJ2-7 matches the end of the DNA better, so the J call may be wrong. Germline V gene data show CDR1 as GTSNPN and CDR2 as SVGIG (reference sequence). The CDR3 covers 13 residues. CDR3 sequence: CAWSLQGNYEQYF. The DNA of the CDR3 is TGTGCCTGGAGTTTACAGGGTAACTACGAGCAGTACTTC.

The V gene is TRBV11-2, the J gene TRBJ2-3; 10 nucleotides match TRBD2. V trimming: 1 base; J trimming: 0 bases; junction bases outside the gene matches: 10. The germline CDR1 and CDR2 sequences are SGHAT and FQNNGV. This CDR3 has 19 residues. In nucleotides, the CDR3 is TGTGCCAGCAGCTTAGGCGTCCTAGCGGGGGACGATAGCACAGATACGCAGTATTTT. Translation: CASSLGVLAGDDSTDTQYF. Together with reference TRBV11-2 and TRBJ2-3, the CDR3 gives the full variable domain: EAGVAQSPRYKIIEKRQSVAFWCNPISGHATLYWYQQILGQGPKLLIQFQNNGVVDDSQLPKDRFSAERLKGVDSTLKIQPAKLEDSAVYLCASSLGVLAGDDSTDTQYFGPGTRLTVL.

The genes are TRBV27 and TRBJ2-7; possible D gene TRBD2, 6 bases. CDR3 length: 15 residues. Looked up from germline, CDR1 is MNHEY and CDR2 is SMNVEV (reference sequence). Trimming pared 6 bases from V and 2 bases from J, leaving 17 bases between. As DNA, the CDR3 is TGTGCCAGCAGACACCAGGGACTCTTCCCCTACGAGCAGTACTTC. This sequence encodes CASRHQGLFPYEQYF.

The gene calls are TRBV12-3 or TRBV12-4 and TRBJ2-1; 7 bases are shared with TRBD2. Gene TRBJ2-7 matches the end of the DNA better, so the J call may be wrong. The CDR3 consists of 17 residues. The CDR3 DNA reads TGTGCCAGCAGTCACCCGACTAGCTCTCCTAATCGTCGCGAGCAGTACTTC. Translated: CASSHPTSSPNRREQYF.

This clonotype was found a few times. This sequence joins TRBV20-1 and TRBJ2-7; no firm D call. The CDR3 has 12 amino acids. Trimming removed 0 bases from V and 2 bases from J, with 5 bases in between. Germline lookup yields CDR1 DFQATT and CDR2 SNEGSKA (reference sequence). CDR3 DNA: TGCAGTGCTAGAGATAGAACCTACGAGCAGTACTTC. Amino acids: CSARDRTYEQYF.

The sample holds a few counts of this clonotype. CDR3: CATSAGTGQETQYF. The CDR3 coding sequence is TGTGCCACCAGTGCCGGGACCGGACAAGAGACCCAGTACTTC. The chain joins TRBV24-1 to TRBJ2-5; either TRBD1 or TRBD2 may supply D (5 bases each). Germline V gene data show CDR1 as KGHDR and CDR2 as SFDVKD. V gave up 5 bases and J gave up 2 bases, with 11 bases separating them. The length of the CDR3 is 14 residues.

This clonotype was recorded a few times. Here the CDR3 DNA reads TGTGCCAGCAGCGTAGGTGTAGCGGGGTACAATGAGCAGTTCTTC. Its translation is CASSVGVAGYNEQFF. This chain links TRBV9 with TRBJ2-1; 8 nucleotides match TRBD2. The junction had 3 bases not matched to a gene; V was cut back by 0 bases and J by 4 bases. The length of the CDR3 is 15 residues. CDR1 is SGDLS, CDR2 YYNGEE, per germline.

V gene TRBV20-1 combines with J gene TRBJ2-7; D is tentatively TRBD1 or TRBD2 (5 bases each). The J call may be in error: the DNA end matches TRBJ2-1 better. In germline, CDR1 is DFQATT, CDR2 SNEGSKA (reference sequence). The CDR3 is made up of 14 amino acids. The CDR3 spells CSASLGYGANEQFF. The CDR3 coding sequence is TGCAGTGCTAGTCTGGGGTACGGGGCCAATGAGCAGTTCTTC.

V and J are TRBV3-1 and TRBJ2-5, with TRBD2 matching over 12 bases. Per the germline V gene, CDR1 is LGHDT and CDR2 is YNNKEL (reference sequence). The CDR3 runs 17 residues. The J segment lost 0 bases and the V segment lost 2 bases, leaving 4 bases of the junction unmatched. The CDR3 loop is CASSQLAGGQYQETQYF. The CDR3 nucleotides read TGTGCCAGCAGCCAACTAGCGGGGGGGCAGTACCAAGAGACCCAGTACTTC.